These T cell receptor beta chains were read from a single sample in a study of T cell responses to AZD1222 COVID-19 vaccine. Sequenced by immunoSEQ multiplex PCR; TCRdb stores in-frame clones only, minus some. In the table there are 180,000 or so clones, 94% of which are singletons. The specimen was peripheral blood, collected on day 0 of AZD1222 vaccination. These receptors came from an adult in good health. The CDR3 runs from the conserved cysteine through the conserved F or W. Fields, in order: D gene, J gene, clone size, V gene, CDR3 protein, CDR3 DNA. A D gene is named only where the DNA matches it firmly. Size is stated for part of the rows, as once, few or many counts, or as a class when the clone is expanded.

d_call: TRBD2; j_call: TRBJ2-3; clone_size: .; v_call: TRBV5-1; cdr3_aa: CASSYGLAGGSTDTQYF; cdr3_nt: TGCGCCAGCAGCTACGGACTAGCGGGAGGGAGCACAGATACGCAGTATTTT
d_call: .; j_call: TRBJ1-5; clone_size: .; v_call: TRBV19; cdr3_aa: CASSDDQPQHF; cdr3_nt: TGTGCCAGTAGTGACGATCAGCCCCAGCATTTT
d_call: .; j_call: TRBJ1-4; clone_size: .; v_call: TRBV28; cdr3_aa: CASSSRYGATNEKLFF; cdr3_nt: TGTGCCAGCAGTTCCCGTTACGGTGCAACTAATGAAAAACTGTTTTTT
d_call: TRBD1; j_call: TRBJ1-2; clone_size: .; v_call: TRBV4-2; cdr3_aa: CASSPRPGTGGEGYTF; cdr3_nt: TGTGCCAGCAGCCCCAGACCCGGGACAGGGGGCGAAGGCTACACCTTC
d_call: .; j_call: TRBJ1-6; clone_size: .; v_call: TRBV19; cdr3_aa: CASSMRDTRNSPLHF; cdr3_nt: TGTGCCAGTAGTATGAGGGACACGAGAAATTCACCCCTCCACTTT
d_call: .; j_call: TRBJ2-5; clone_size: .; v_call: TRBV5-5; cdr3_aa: CASRRDGAQETQYF; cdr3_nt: TGTGCCAGCAGAAGGGACGGCGCCCAAGAGACCCAGTACTTC
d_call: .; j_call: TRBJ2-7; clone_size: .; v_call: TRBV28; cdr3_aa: CASSSLSAPGGQYF; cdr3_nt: TGTGCCAGCAGTTCCCTAAGTGCCCCTGGAGGGCAGTACTTC
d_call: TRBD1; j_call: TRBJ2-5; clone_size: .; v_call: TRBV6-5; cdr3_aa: CASSTGVGAETQYF; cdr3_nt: TGTGCCAGCAGCACAGGGGTGGGAGCAGAGACCCAGTACTTC
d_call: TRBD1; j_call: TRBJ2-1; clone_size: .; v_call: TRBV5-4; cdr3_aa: CASSSGTGGSYNEQFF; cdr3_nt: TGTGCCAGCAGCTCTGGGACAGGTGGATCCTACAATGAGCAGTTCTTC
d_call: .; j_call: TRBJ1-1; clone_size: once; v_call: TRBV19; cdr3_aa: CASSPTAWGPLNTEAFF; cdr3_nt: TGTGCCAGTAGTCCCACCGCATGGGGGCCACTGAACACTGAAGCTTTCTTT
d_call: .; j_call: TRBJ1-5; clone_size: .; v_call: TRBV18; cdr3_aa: CASSPRGRGNQPQHF; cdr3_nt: TGTGCCAGCTCACCTCGGGGGCGCGGCAATCAGCCCCAGCATTTT
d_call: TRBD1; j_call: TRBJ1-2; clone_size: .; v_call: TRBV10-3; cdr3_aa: CAISDPGQGAVYGYTF; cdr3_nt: TGTGCCATCAGTGACCCTGGACAGGGGGCTGTTTATGGCTACACCTTC
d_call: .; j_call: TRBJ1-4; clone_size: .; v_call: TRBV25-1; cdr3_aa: CASSGAGKLFF; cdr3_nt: TGTGCCAGCAGTGGAGCGGGAAAACTGTTTTTT
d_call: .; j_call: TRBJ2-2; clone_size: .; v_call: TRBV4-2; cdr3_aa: CASSQGEFWAGELFF; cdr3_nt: TGTGCCAGCAGCCAAGGGGAATTTTGGGCCGGGGAGCTGTTTTTT
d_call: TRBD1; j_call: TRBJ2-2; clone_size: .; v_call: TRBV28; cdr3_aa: CASRATGGGTGELFF; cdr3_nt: TGTGCCAGCAGGGCTACAGGGGGAGGCACCGGGGAGCTGTTTTTT
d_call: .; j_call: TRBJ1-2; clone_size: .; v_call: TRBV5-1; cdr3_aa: CASSLDGSNYGYTF; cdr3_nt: TGCGCCAGCAGCTTGGACGGATCTAACTATGGCTACACCTTC
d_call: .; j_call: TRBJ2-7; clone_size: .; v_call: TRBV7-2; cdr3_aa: CASSLRSATYEQYF; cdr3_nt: TGTGCCAGCAGCTTAAGGTCGGCTACCTACGAGCAGTACTTC
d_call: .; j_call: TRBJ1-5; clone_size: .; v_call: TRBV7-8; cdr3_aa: CASSPLTHVTALNSNQPQHF; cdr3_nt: TGTGCCAGCAGCCCACTTACCCACGTCACCGCTTTAAATAGCAATCAGCCCCAGCATTTT
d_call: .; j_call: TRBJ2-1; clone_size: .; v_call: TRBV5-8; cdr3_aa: CASSGLQDTQTYNEQFF; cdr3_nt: TGTGCCAGCAGCGGCCTACAGGACACCCAAACCTACAATGAGCAGTTCTTC
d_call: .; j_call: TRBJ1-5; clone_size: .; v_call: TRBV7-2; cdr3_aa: CASSFSRPGLNQPQHF; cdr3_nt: TGTGCCAGCAGCTTCTCGCGGCCAGGGCTAAATCAGCCCCAGCATTTT
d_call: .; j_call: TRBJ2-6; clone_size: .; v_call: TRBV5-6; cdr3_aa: CASSLPRIQRSGANVLTF; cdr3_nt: TGTGCCAGCAGCTTGCCCCGGATCCAGCGCTCTGGGGCCAACGTCCTGACTTTC
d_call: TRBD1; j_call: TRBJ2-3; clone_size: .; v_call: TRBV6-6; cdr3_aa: CASSYRQGSLDTQYF; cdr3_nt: TGTGCCAGCAGTTACAGACAGGGGTCCTTAGATACGCAGTATTTT
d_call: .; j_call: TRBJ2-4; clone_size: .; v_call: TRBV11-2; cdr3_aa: CASSLTGLLISKNIQYF; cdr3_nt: TGTGCCAGCAGCCTAACGGGACTCCTTATTTCCAAAAACATTCAGTACTTC
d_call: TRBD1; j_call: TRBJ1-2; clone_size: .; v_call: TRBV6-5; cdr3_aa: CASSQQGAVGYGYTF; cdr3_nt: TGTGCCAGCAGTCAACAGGGGGCGGTGGGCTATGGCTACACCTTC
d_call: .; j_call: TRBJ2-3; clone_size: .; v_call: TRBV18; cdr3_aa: CASSPRTDTDTQYF; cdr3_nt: TGTGCCAGCTCACCTCGGACGGACACAGATACGCAGTATTTT
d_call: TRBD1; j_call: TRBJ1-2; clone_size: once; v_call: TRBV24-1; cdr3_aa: CATSVRTGGYTF; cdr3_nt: TGTGCCACCAGTGTCCGGACAGGCGGCTACACCTTC
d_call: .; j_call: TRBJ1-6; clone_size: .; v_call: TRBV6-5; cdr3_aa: CASSYSGTDNSPLHF; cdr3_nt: TGTGCCAGCAGTTACTCGGGGACGGATAATTCACCCCTCCACTTT
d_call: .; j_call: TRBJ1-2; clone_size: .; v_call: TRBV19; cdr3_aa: CASSMGRAYGYTF; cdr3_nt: TGTGCCAGTAGCATGGGGAGGGCCTATGGCTACACCTTC
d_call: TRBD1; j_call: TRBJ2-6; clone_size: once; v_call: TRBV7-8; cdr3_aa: CASSSHPAGTGGAGANVLTF; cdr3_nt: TGTGCCAGCAGCTCCCACCCCGCCGGGACAGGGGGCGCTGGGGCCAACGTCCTGACTTTC
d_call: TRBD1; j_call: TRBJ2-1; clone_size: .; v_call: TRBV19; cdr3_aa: CASSIEGQGLDNEQFF; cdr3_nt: TGTGCCAGTAGTATCGAGGGACAGGGGCTGGACAATGAGCAGTTCTTC
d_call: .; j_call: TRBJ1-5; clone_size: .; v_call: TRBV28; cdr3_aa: CATRGREVNQPQHF; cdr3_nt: TGTGCCACCCGGGGCCGCGAGGTCAATCAGCCCCAGCATTTT
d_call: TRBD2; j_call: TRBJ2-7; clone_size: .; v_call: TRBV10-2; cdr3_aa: CASSGAGLAGSRLAYSYEQYF; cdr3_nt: TGCGCCAGCAGTGGGGCCGGACTAGCGGGGAGTCGGCTGGCCTACTCCTACGAGCAGTACTTC
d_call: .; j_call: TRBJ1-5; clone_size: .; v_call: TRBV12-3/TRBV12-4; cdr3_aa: CASSPRDQPQHF; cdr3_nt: TGTGCCAGCAGTCCCCGGGATCAGCCCCAGCATTTT
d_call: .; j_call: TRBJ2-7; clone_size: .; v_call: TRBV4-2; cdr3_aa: CASSSQGFREQYF; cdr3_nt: TGTGCCAGCAGCTCACAGGGATTCCGCGAGCAGTACTTC
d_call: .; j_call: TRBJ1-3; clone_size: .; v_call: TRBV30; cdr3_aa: CAWSPLLQPPVRTRNTIYF; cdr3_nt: TGTGCCTGGAGTCCCCTGCTTCAACCCCCCGTCAGAACCCGAAACACCATATATTTT
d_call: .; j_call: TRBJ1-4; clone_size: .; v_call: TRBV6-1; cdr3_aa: CASSEISFLGTNEKLFF; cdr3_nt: TGTGCCAGCAGTGAGATAAGCTTCTTGGGAACTAATGAAAAACTGTTTTTT
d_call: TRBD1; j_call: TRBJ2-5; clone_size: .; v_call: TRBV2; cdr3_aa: CASSTGEETQYF; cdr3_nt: TGTGCCTCTTCGACAGGGGAAGAGACCCAGTACTTC
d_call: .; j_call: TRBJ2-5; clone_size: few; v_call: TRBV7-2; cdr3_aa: CASSPLQGSGETQYF; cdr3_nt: TGTGCCAGCAGCCCTCTTCAAGGGTCGGGGGAGACCCAGTACTTC
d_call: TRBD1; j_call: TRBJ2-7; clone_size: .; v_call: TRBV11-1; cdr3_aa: CASSSGADRAIKEQYF; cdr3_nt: TGTGCCAGCAGCTCCGGGGCCGACAGGGCAATAAAGGAGCAGTACTTC
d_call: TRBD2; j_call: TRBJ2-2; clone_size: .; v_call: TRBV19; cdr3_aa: CASRTSGRTGELFF; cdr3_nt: TGTGCCAGCCGGACTAGCGGGAGGACCGGGGAGCTGTTTTTT
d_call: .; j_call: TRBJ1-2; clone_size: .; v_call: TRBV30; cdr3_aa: CAWRAKTPRRVGWYGYTF; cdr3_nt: TGTGCCTGGAGAGCAAAAACCCCCCGGAGGGTAGGGTGGTATGGCTACACCTTC
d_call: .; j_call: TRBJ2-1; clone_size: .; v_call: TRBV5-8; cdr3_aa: CASSLSGMRNEQFF; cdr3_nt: TGTGCCAGCAGCTTGAGTGGGATGCGCAATGAGCAGTTCTTC
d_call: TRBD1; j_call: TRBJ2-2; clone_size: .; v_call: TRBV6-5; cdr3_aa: CASSPGTGDTGELFF; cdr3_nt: TGTGCCAGCAGTCCCGGGACAGGGGACACCGGGGAGCTGTTTTTT
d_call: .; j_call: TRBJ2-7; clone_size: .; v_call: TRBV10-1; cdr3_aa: CASSESGAEYEQYF; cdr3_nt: TGCGCCAGCAGTGAGTCTGGGGCCGAATACGAGCAGTACTTC
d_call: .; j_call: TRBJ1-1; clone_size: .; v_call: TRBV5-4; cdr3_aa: CASSSTTGANTEAFF; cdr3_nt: TGTGCCAGCAGCTCTACGACAGGCGCGAACACTGAAGCTTTCTTT
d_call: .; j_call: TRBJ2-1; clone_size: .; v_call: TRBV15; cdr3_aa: CATSRDGTAPYNEQFF; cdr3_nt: TGTGCCACCAGCAGAGACGGGACGGCGCCTTACAATGAGCAGTTCTTC
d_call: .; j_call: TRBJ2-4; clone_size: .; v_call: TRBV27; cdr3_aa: CASSPGVAKNIQYF; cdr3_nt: TGTGCCAGCAGTCCTGGGGTGGCCAAAAACATTCAGTACTTC
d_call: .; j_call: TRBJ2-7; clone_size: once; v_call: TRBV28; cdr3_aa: CASSPGTPPYEQYF; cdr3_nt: TGTGCCAGCAGTCCCGGGACGCCTCCCTACGAGCAGTACTTC
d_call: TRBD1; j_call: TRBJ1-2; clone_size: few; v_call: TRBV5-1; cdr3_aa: CASSPGPYTTGFENYGYTF; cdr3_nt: TGCGCCAGCAGCCCTGGACCCTATACGACAGGGTTTGAGAACTATGGCTACACCTTC
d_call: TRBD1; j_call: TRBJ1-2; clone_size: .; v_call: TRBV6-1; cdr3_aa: CASSEQGAWGYGYTF; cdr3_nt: TGTGCCAGCAGTGAACAGGGGGCTTGGGGCTATGGCTACACCTTC
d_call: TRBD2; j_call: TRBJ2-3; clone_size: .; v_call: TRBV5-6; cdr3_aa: CASSAGADTQYF; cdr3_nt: TGTGCCAGCAGCGCGGGGGCAGATACGCAGTATTTT
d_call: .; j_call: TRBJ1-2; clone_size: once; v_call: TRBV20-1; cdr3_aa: CSARQGGGYTF; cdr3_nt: TGCAGTGCTAGACAGGGAGGCGGCTACACCTTC
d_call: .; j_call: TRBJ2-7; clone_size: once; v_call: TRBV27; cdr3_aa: CASSGGPRDSYEQYF; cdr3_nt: TGTGCCAGCAGTGGGGGACCGCGAGACTCCTACGAGCAGTACTTC
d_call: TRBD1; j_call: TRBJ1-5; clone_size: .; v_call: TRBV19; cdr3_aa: CASTRGTGGMDQPQHF; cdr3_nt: TGTGCCAGTACTCGGGGGACAGGGGGCATGGATCAGCCCCAGCATTTT
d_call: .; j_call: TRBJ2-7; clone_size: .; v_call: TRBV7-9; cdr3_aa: CASSLTQGIYEQYF; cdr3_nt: TGTGCCAGCAGCTTGACCCAGGGAATCTACGAGCAGTACTTC
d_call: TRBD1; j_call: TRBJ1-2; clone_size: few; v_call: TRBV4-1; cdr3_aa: CASSHRATGERYTF; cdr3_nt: TGCGCCAGCAGCCACCGGGCCACAGGGGAGCGCTACACCTTC
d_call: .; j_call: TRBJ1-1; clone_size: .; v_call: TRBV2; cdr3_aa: CASSEVFGAMNTEAFF; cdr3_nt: TGTGCCAGCAGTGAAGTTTTTGGGGCTATGAACACTGAAGCTTTCTTT
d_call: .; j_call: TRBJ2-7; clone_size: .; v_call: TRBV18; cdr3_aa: CASSPGAPLRYEQYF; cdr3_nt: TGTGCCAGCTCACCCGGGGCCCCTTTACGATACGAGCAGTACTTC